This TCR beta chain is drawn from a study of vaccination and CD4 T cells after COVID-19. Study context: Two mRNA vaccine doses were given, either BNT162b2 or mRNA-1273. Post-vaccine sampling followed dose two by a median approximately 70 days (range 14 to 241).

Remarks on this clonotype: What it binds is unknown.

Treatment in this sample: approximately 10-day PBMC culture with coronavirus spike peptide pools or control peptides (ViraFEST assay). Sequencing of DNA taken from cultured CD4+ T cells relied on the Oncomine TCR Beta short-read assay. TCRdb analysed the PCR reads with MiXCR anew, one entry per CDR3 protein. The table shows approximately 12,000 distinct CDR3 sequences, with approximately 60% occurring only once. Trimming removed 6 bases from V and 5 bases from J, with 10 bases in between. The CDR3 loop spans 11 amino acids. CDR1 and CDR2 from the germline V gene are DFQATT and SNEGSKA (reference sequence).

The TCR was taken from a human donor who had recovered from COVID-19. Material: CD4+ T cells from blood, cultured in vitro, obtained before SARS-CoV-2 vaccination. The genes are TRBV20-1 and TRBJ2-5; unclear D gene. CDR3 residues: CSAEILETQYF. As DNA, the CDR3 is TGCAGTGCCGAAATTCTGGAGACCCAGTACTTC.